These T cell receptor beta chains were read from a single sample in a study of blood T cell repertoires in COVID-19. The table came from immunoSEQ multiplex PCR; TCRdb's copy has only in-frame clones and leaves some out. The repertoire holds around 100,000 clones, with 85% as singletons. Sequences were obtained from peripheral blood. Receptors were obtained from a man aged 50-60 years with active or convalescent COVID-19. Both conserved end residues are part of each CDR3. The order of the fields is V gene, J gene, D gene, clone size, CDR3 protein, CDR3 DNA. D genes are given only for firm matches. Size is stated for part of the rows, as once, few or many counts, or as a class when the clone is expanded.

>TRBV15|TRBJ1-5|TRBD1|-
CATSSTGGISQPQHF
TGTGCCACCAGCAGCACAGGGGGTATCAGTCAGCCCCAGCATTTT
>TRBV29-1|TRBJ2-7|TRBD1|-
CSVGRGQGHEQYF
TGCAGCGTTGGGAGGGGACAGGGCCACGAGCAGTACTTC
>TRBV6-2/TRBV6-3|TRBJ2-7|TRBD2|-
CASSYASGRTYYEQYF
TGTGCCAGCAGTTACGCTAGCGGGAGAACATATTACGAGCAGTACTTC
>TRBV5-1|TRBJ2-7|TRBD1|-
CASSGGQGPSSEQYF
TGCGCCAGCAGCGGAGGACAGGGTCCTTCTTCCGAGCAGTACTTC
>TRBV7-2|TRBJ2-7|-|-
CASSFSSSYEQYF
TGTGCCAGCAGCTTTTCCAGTTCCTACGAGCAGTACTTC
>TRBV6-5|TRBJ2-7|-|-
CASQDYEQYF
TGTGCCAGTCAGGACTACGAGCAGTACTTC
>TRBV9|TRBJ2-3|TRBD2|-
CASSASAGAGADTQYF
TGTGCCAGCAGCGCTTCAGCGGGAGCAGGAGCAGATACGCAGTATTTT
>TRBV30|TRBJ1-3|-|-
CAAWGGNTIYF
TGTGCCGCGTGGGGGGGGAACACCATATATTTT
>TRBV4-1|TRBJ2-1|-|-
CASSQVVWLEQFF
TGCGCCAGCAGCCAAGTTGTTTGGCTCGAGCAGTTCTTC
>TRBV10-1|TRBJ2-7|TRBD2|few
CASSETSGSEQYF
TGCGCCAGCAGTGAGACTAGCGGAAGCGAGCAGTACTTC
>TRBV4-2|TRBJ2-5|-|-
CASSQGEWRVGETQYF
TGTGCCAGCAGCCAAGGCGAATGGCGGGTTGGGGAGACCCAGTACTTC
>TRBV10-3|TRBJ2-2|-|-
CAITRGGDTGELFF
TGTGCCATCACCCGGGGTGGTGATACCGGGGAGCTGTTTTTT
>TRBV6-2/TRBV6-3|TRBJ2-7|-|-
CASSSRGYEQYF
TGTGCCAGCAGTTCCAGGGGATACGAGCAGTACTTC
>TRBV19|TRBJ1-3|-|-
CASSTTTGNTIYF
TGTGCCAGTAGTACGACAACTGGAAACACCATATATTTT
>TRBV5-1|TRBJ2-2|TRBD2|-
CASSGGLAGGNTGELFF
TGCGCCAGCAGCGGGGGACTAGCGGGAGGGAACACCGGGGAGCTGTTTTTT
>TRBV5-4|TRBJ2-3|-|once
CASSLARATDTQYF
TGTGCCAGCAGCTTGGCCAGGGCCACAGATACGCAGTATTTT
>TRBV19|TRBJ2-7|-|-
CASSILGAGAYEQYF
TGTGCCAGTAGTATTCTAGGAGCGGGCGCCTACGAGCAGTACTTC
>TRBV27|TRBJ2-7|TRBD1|few
CASRPIRQGTREQYF
TGTGCCAGCAGACCAATTCGACAGGGAACTCGCGAGCAGTACTTC
>TRBV30|TRBJ2-6|TRBD1|few
CAWRWAGGSGANVLTF
TGTGCCTGGAGGTGGGCAGGGGGCTCTGGGGCCAACGTCCTGACTTTC
>TRBV5-1|TRBJ1-1|-|-
CASATPGGYTEAFF
TGCGCCAGCGCCACTCCGGGGGGGTACACTGAAGCTTTCTTT
>TRBV11-3|TRBJ2-1|-|-
CASTNHLGPGDYNEQFF
TGTGCCAGCACCAATCATTTAGGGCCGGGGGACTACAATGAGCAGTTCTTC
>TRBV18|TRBJ1-1|-|-
CASSLAISPNTEAFF
TGTGCCAGCTCACTTGCGATCTCTCCGAACACTGAAGCTTTCTTT
>TRBV6-1|TRBJ2-1|-|-
CASSENGGHEQFF
TGTGCCAGCAGTGAGAACGGGGGACATGAGCAGTTCTTC
>TRBV11-3|TRBJ1-3|-|-
CASSPGESSGNTIYF
TGTGCCAGCAGCCCGGGAGAGAGCTCTGGAAACACCATATATTTT
>TRBV7-6|TRBJ1-4|TRBD1|-
CASSFTGQGLNEKLFF
TGTGCCAGCAGCTTCACCGGACAGGGCCTTAATGAAAAACTGTTTTTT
>TRBV3-1/TRBV3-2|TRBJ2-3|-|-
CASSHPGGTDTQYF
TGTGCCAGCAGCCATCCAGGGGGCACAGATACGCAGTATTTT
>TRBV27|TRBJ1-6|-|-
CASSSPRFSSYNSPLHF
TGTGCCAGCAGTTCCCCTAGATTTAGCTCCTATAATTCACCCCTCCACTTT
>TRBV5-1|TRBJ2-6|-|-
CASSSGFSLGANVLTF
TGCGCCAGCAGCTCGGGGTTTTCTCTGGGGGCCAACGTCCTGACTTTC
>TRBV14|TRBJ2-7|-|-
CASSQEGGGAVGEQYF
TGTGCCAGCAGCCAAGAAGGCGGGGGCGCCGTGGGGGAGCAGTACTTC
>TRBV18|TRBJ1-5|TRBD1|-
CASSKQGDNQPQHF
TGTGCCAGCTCAAAACAGGGGGACAATCAGCCCCAGCATTTT
>TRBV4-1|TRBJ1-5|TRBD1|-
CASSQVATGINQPQHF
TGCGCCAGCAGCCAAGTGGCGACAGGGATAAATCAGCCCCAGCATTTT
>TRBV19|TRBJ1-2|-|-
CASSINGDYGYTF
TGTGCCAGTAGTATCAACGGGGACTATGGCTACACCTTC
>TRBV2|TRBJ2-1|TRBD2|-
CASSEISGSPNEQFF
TGTGCCAGCAGTGAAATTAGCGGGAGTCCGAATGAGCAGTTCTTC
>TRBV27|TRBJ2-1|TRBD2|-
CASSLELAGGGEQFF
TGTGCCAGCAGTTTGGAACTAGCGGGAGGGGGTGAGCAGTTCTTC
>TRBV19|TRBJ1-5|-|-
CAIGGSEGGRNQPQHF
TGTGCCATAGGCGGGAGTGAAGGGGGACGCAATCAGCCCCAGCATTTT
>TRBV5-5|TRBJ2-5|TRBD2|-
CASSQGLAETQYF
TGTGCCAGCAGCCAGGGACTAGCGGAGACCCAGTACTTC
>TRBV24-1|TRBJ2-1|TRBD1|-
CATSDRDTSEQFF
TGTGCCACCTCCGACAGGGATACATCGGAGCAGTTCTTC
>TRBV12-5|TRBJ2-3|TRBD2|-
CASGTGTSLNTQYF
TGTGCTAGTGGTACCGGGACTAGCTTGAATACGCAGTATTTT
>TRBV2|TRBJ1-2|TRBD1|-
CASTGTGDYGYTF
TGTGCCAGCACAGGGACAGGTGACTATGGCTACACCTTC
>TRBV10-1|TRBJ2-5|-|few
CASREGEGETQYF
TGCGCCAGCAGGGAGGGAGAGGGAGAGACCCAGTACTTC
>TRBV28|TRBJ1-4|-|-
CASSLSGGEKLFF
TGTGCCAGCAGTTTGTCGGGAGGGGAAAAACTGTTTTTT
>TRBV11-2|TRBJ1-4|-|-
CASSLDLGGNEKLFF
TGTGCCAGCAGCTTAGATTTGGGCGGGAATGAAAAACTGTTTTTT
>TRBV19|TRBJ2-5|-|once
CASRKTGTSQETQYF
TGTGCCAGTAGAAAGACCGGGACTTCTCAAGAGACCCAGTACTTC